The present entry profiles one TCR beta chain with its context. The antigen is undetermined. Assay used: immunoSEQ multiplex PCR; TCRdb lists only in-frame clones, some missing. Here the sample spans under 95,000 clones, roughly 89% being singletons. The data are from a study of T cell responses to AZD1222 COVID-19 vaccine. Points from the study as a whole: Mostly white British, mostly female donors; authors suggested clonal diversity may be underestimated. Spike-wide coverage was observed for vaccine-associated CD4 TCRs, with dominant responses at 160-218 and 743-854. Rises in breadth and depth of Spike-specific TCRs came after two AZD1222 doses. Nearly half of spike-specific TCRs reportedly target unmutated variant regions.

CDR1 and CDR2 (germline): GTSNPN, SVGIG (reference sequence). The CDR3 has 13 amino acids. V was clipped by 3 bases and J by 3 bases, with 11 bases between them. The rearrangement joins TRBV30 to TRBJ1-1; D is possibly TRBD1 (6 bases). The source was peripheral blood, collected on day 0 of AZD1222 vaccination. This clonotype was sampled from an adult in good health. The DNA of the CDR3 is TGTGCCTGGAGGCGACAGGTAGACACTGAAGCTTTCTTT. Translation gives CAWRRQVDTEAFF.